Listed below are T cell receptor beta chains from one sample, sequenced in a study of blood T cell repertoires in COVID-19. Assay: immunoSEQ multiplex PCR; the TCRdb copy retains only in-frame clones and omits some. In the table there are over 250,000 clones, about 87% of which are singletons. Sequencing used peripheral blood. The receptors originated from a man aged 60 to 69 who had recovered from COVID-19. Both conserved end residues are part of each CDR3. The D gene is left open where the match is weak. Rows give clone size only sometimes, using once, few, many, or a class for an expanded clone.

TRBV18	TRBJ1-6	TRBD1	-	CASSPRGQGNSPLHF	TGTGCCAGCTCACCACGGGGACAGGGCAATTCACCCCTCCACTTT
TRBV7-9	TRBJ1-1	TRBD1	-	CASSPGGMNTEAFF	TGTGCCAGCAGCCCAGGGGGTATGAACACTGAAGCTTTCTTT
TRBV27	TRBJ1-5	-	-	CASSPGGSSNQPQHF	TGTGCCAGCAGCCCTGGAGGCAGTAGCAATCAGCCCCAGCATTTT
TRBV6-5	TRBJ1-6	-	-	CASRRTSNSPLHF	TGTGCCAGCAGGCGAACGTCTAATTCACCCCTCCACTTT
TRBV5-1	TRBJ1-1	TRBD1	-	CASSAGTGGSEAFF	TGCGCCAGCAGCGCCGGGACAGGGGGCTCTGAAGCTTTCTTT
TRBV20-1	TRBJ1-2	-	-	CSATREHGYTF	TGCAGTGCTACCAGGGAACATGGCTACACCTTC
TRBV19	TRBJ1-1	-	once	CASSRGRAFF	TGTGCCAGTAGTCGGGGTCGGGCTTTCTTT
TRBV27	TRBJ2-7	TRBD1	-	CASRGQGVGYEQYF	TGTGCCAGCAGAGGACAGGGAGTTGGCTACGAGCAGTACTTC
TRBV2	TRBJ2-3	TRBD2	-	CASSELAGGRTDTQYF	TGTGCCAGCAGTGAATTAGCGGGGGGGCGGACAGATACGCAGTATTTT
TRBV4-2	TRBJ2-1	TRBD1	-	CASSQSPGTGGYNEQFF	TGTGCCAGCAGCCAGAGCCCCGGGACAGGGGGCTACAATGAGCAGTTCTTC
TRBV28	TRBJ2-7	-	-	CASSLVLAEYEQYF	TGTGCCAGCAGTTTAGTCCTAGCCGAGTACGAGCAGTACTTC
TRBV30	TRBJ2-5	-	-	CAWSVGPIQETQYF	TGTGCCTGGAGTGTTGGGCCCATCCAAGAGACCCAGTACTTC
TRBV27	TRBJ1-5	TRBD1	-	CASSLSGQKYSNQPQHF	TGTGCCAGCAGTTTATCGGGACAGAAGTATAGCAATCAGCCCCAGCATTTT
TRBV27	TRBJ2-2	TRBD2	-	CASSPATNLAGVNTGELFF	TGTGCCAGCAGTCCAGCGACCAATCTAGCGGGGGTCAACACCGGGGAGCTGTTTTTT
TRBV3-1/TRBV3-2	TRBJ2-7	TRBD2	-	CASSESGDLYEQYF	TGTGCCAGCAGCGAGAGCGGGGACCTCTACGAGCAGTACTTC
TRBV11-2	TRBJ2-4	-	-	CASTQPGVLDIQYF	TGTGCCAGCACCCAACCGGGGGTGCTAGACATTCAGTACTTC
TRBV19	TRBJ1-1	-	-	CASTSGTIMSEAFF	TGTGCCAGTACCTCCGGGACAATAATGTCTGAAGCTTTCTTT
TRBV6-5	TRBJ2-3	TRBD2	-	CASSYGGGNTDTQYF	TGTGCCAGCAGTTACGGCGGGGGAAACACAGATACGCAGTATTTT
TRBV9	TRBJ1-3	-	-	CASSVDQGSSGNTIYF	TGTGCCAGCAGCGTAGATCAGGGGAGCTCTGGAAACACCATATATTTT
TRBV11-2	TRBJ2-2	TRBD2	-	CASSLTSGGAGELFF	TGTGCCAGCAGCTTAACTAGCGGGGGTGCCGGGGAGCTGTTTTTT
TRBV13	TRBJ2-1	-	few	CASSSRRDSSSYNEQFF	TGTGCCAGCAGCTCCCGCCGGGACTCCAGCTCCTACAATGAGCAGTTCTTC
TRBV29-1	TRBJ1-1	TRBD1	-	CSVEGRDRPRGGTEAFF	TGCAGCGTTGAAGGACGGGACAGGCCGCGCGGCGGAACTGAAGCTTTCTTT
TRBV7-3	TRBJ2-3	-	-	CASSLDTGMADTQYF	TGTGCCAGCAGCTTAGATACGGGAATGGCAGATACGCAGTATTTT
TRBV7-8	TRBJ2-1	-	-	CASSLKESSYNEQFF	TGTGCCAGCAGCTTAAAGGAGAGCTCCTACAATGAGCAGTTCTTC
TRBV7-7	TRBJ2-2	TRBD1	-	CASSSGTVNTGELFF	TGTGCCAGCAGCTCCGGGACAGTGAACACCGGGGAGCTGTTTTTT
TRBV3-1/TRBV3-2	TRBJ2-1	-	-	CASSHFSGGSYNEQFF	TGTGCCAGCAGCCACTTCTCCGGGGGCTCCTACAATGAGCAGTTCTTC
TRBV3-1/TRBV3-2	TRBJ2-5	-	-	CASSQGQGGKETQYF	TGTGCCAGCAGCCAAGGCCAGGGTGGTAAGGAGACCCAGTACTTC
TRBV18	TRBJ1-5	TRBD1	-	CASSRTGGWDQPQHF	TGTGCCAGCTCACGGACAGGGGGCTGGGATCAGCCCCAGCATTTT
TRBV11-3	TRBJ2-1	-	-	CASAGGNYNEQFF	TGTGCCAGCGCCGGCGGAAACTACAATGAGCAGTTCTTC
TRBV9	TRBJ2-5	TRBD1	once	CASSRPSDRGWETQYF	TGTGCCAGCAGCCGCCCCAGCGACAGGGGTTGGGAGACCCAGTACTTC